These 17 T cell receptor beta chains came from one sample sequenced in a study of cytomegalovirus exposure and HLA in healthy donors (dated by TCRdb to between 2016 and 2019). To prepare the library, the immunoSEQ multiplex PCR assay was applied. For the multiplex PCR, a mixture combining 60 forward primers for TCR Vbeta segments and 13 reverse primers for TCR Jbeta segments was used. Entries here come from immuneACCESS through TCRdb and include only in-frame sequences with V and J called. Some clones fail to appear in such tables; in the studies checked, an unresolved V gene covers under half of the shortfall, and the cause of the remainder is unknown. The sample profile shows tens of thousands of clones; around 78% of them were found once. The ten largest clones take up around 6% of the sample. Material: PBMCs. The receptor source for this set is a man in his forties or fifties in good health and CMV-seronegative.

The V call is TRBV19, the J call TRBJ2-7, with TRBD1 matching 10 bases. Germline values: CDR1 LNHDA, CDR2 SQIVND (reference sequence). The ends lost 3 bases at V and 5 bases at J; junction bases unmatched: 7. This CDR3 is built from 15 residues. The CDR3 loop is CASSIRQGARDEQYF. CDR3 nucleotide sequence: TGTGCCAGTAGTATTAGACAGGGGGCGCGCGACGAGCAGTACTTC. Full variable domain (missing parts from reference TRBV19 and TRBJ2-7): DGGITQSPKYLFRKEGQNVTLSCEQNLNHDAMYWYRQDPGQGLRLIYYSQIVNDFQKGDIAEGYSVSREKKESFPLTVTSAQKNPTAFYLCASSIRQGARDEQYFGPGTRLTVT.

This rearrangement joins TRBV2 to TRBJ2-7, with D possibly matching TRBD2 (6 bases). Germline V gene data show CDR1 as SNHLY and CDR2 as FYNNEI. The V end lost 3 bases, the J end lost 0 bases, and 12 bases lay between the germline ends. The CDR3 contains 15 residues. The CDR3 region has the DNA TGTGCCAGCAGTGAGGGTAGCGGACTCTCCTACGAGCAGTACTTC. This gives the protein CASSEGSGLSYEQYF. The whole variable domain, filled in from reference TRBV2 and TRBJ2-7, reads EPEVTQTPSHQVTQMGQEVILRCVPISNHLYFYWYRQILGQKVEFLVSFYNNEISEKSEIFDDQFSVERPDGSNFTLKIRSTKLEDSAMYFCASSEGSGLSYEQYFGPGTRLTVT.

There are a few counts of this clone. The rearrangement uses TRBV6-6 and TRBJ2-1; 8 positions agree with TRBD2. Germline trimming cut 6 bases from V and 9 bases from J; bases unmatched to any gene: 10. The germline V gene has CDR1 MNHNY and CDR2 SVGAGI (reference sequence). This CDR3 has 14 residues. The CDR3, as DNA: TGTGCCAGCAGGATACCGGGACTAGAGGGTGAGCAGTTCTTC. It codes for CASRIPGLEGEQFF.

The rearrangement joins TRBV28 to TRBJ1-1; D is unresolved. This CDR3 region has 12 residues. The germline CDR1 and CDR2 sequences are MDHEN and SYDVKM. Trimming left V 5 bases short and J 4 bases short, with 8 bases between. The CDR3: CASSGRITEAFF. CDR3 bases: TGTGCCAGCAGTGGGAGGATCACTGAAGCTTTCTTT.

This rearrangement joins TRBV9 to TRBJ2-7; 12 nucleotides match TRBD1. Germline-derived CDR1 and CDR2 are SGDLS and YYNGEE. J lost 6 bases, V lost 2 bases, and 3 bases had no gene match. The CDR3 runs 14 residues. DNA for the CDR3: TGTGCCAGCAGCGTCGGGACAGGGGGCTTCGAGCAGTACTTC. Protein: CASSVGTGGFEQYF. The complete variable domain, with remaining parts taken from reference TRBV9 and TRBJ2-7, reads DSGVTQTPKHLITATGQRVTLRCSPRSGDLSVYWYQQSLDQGLQFLIQYYNGEERAKGNILERFSAQQFPDLHSELNLSSLELGDSALYFCASSVGTGGFEQYFGPGTRLTVT.

The chain employs TRBV7-3 and TRBJ2-1; maybe TRBD2 (6 bases). The CDR3 has 15 residues. Germline V gene data show CDR1 as SGHTA and CDR2 as FQGTGA. Trimming took 0 bases from V and 7 from J, leaving 13 bases between them. The CDR3 sequence is CASSLTPGEVNEQFF. Written as DNA, the CDR3 is TGTGCCAGCAGCTTAACTCCGGGGGAGGTGAATGAGCAGTTCTTC.

The rearrangement joins TRBV7-2 to TRBJ2-7, with D hard to call. Trimming took off 0 bases at V and 0 bases at J, with 6 bases between the two ends. This CDR3 is 14 amino acids long. The germline V gene encodes CDR1 SGHTA and CDR2 FQGNSA. CDR3 DNA: TGTGCCAGCAGCTTAGCGCTCAGCTCCTACGAGCAGTACTTC. Translated, it gives CASSLALSSYEQYF.

The chain combines TRBV30 with TRBJ1-1; D possibly corresponds to TRBD1 (5 bases). This CDR3 region has 14 residues. Germline V gene data show CDR1 as GTSNPN and CDR2 as SVGIG (reference sequence). Trimming cost V 2 bases and J 8 bases, with 18 bases left between them. CDR3 coding DNA: TGTGCCTGGAGTTCAGGACACCCCGCGAAGGAAGCTTTCTTT. Its protein is CAWSSGHPAKEAFF.

This rearrangement joins TRBV4-1 to TRBJ1-2; 10 bases are shared with TRBD1. Looked up from germline, CDR1 is MGHRA and CDR2 is YSYEKL. V lost 4 bases, J lost 6 bases, and 5 bases stayed unmatched. This CDR3 is 14 amino acids long. In DNA form, the CDR3 reads TGCGCCAGCAGCCTGGGACAGGGGCCAAATGGCTACACCTTC. Translated, it gives CASSLGQGPNGYTF.

For this clone: The same CDR3 also results from other DNA sequences found in this sample. V is TRBV9 and J is TRBJ2-3, with TRBD1 as a possible D gene (6 bases). The CDR3 contains 15 residues. Germline V gives CDR1 SGDLS, CDR2 YYNGEE. V was cut by 0 bases and J by 0 bases, with 8 bases left in between. The CDR3 region is CASSVGQASTDTQYF. CDR3 nucleotides: TGTGCCAGCAGCGTAGGACAGGCGAGCACAGATACGCAGTATTTT.

This clone was observed once. The chain combines TRBV6-1 with TRBJ2-3, with TRBD2 matching 8 bases. The junction had 13 bases not matched to a gene; V was cut back by 10 bases and J by 4 bases. Germline assignment: CDR1 MNHNS and CDR2 SASEGT. There are 15 residues in the CDR3. The CDR3: CATHIRAGVPDTQYF. CDR3 in DNA: TGTGCCACCCACATTAGAGCGGGAGTCCCAGATACGCAGTATTTT.

V gene TRBV6-1 combines with J gene TRBJ1-2, with TRBD1 matching 7 bases. V shed 1 base and J 6 bases; nucleotides not matched to a gene: 2. Germline V gives CDR1 MNHNS, CDR2 SASEGT. This CDR3 comprises 13 residues. This CDR3 is CASSEVGGHGYTF. CDR3 nucleotides: TGTGCCAGCAGTGAAGTAGGGGGCCATGGCTACACCTTC.

This chain connects TRBV9 to TRBJ1-1; D possibly corresponds to TRBD1 (6 bases). The CDR3 is 16 residues long. V gave up 3 bases and J gave up 6 bases, with 21 bases separating them. Germline V CDR1 and CDR2: SGDLS, YYNGEE. This CDR3 reads CASSAPQGGVSAEAFF. The CDR3 nucleotides read TGTGCCAGCAGCGCCCCACAGGGTGGTGTGAGCGCTGAAGCTTTCTTT.

This clone was recorded a few times. The chain uses TRBV5-5 and TRBJ1-1; maybe TRBD1 (6 bases). The CDR3 contains 15 residues. Deletions cut 3 bases from V and 4 bases from J, with 16 bases between. The germline gives CDR1 SGHKS, CDR2 YYEKEE (reference sequence). CDR3 loop: CASSYAPQGLTEAFF. The CDR3 DNA reads as TGTGCCAGCAGCTATGCGCCACAGGGTCTCACTGAAGCTTTCTTT.

V and J are TRBV25-1 and TRBJ2-7, with 7 bases fitting TRBD1. The CDR3 is made up of 13 amino acids. Germline V gives CDR1 MGHDK, CDR2 SYGVNS. V lost 8 bases to trimming and J lost 6 bases; unmatched junction nucleotides: 10. CDR3 protein: CASRKGAGAEQYF. The CDR3 DNA is TGTGCCAGCCGCAAGGGGGCGGGCGCCGAGCAGTACTTC.

The table lists this clone with a count of one. The chain joins TRBV7-9 to TRBJ1-2, with a possible D match to TRBD1 (5 bases). CDR3 length equals 16 residues. Germline V CDR1 and CDR2: SEHNR, FQNEAQ (reference sequence). Trimming stripped 5 bases from V and 0 bases from J, with 16 bases between. The CDR3 spells CASSRQTLLTNYGYTF. The CDR3 DNA is TGTGCCAGCAGCCGACAGACATTACTCACTAACTATGGCTACACCTTC.

The chain recombines TRBV30 with TRBJ2-4, with a tentative D call TRBD1 (5 bases). Germline lookup yields CDR1 GTSNPN and CDR2 SVGIG (reference sequence). V was pared by 8 bases and J by 6 bases, with 14 bases between. The CDR3 totals 12 residues. CDR3 nucleotide sequence: TGTGCCCACGGTCGGCAGGGAAACATTCAGTACTTC. This encodes CAHGRQGNIQYF. Combining the CDR3 with reference TRBV30 and TRBJ2-4 gives the whole variable domain SQTIHQWPATLVQPVGSPLSLECTVEGTSNPNLYWYRQAAGRGLQLLFYSVGIGQISSEVPQNLSASRPQDRQFILSSKKLLLSDSGFYLCAHGRQGNIQYFGAGTRLSVL.